These 22 T cell receptor beta chains originate from one sample sequenced in a study of molecular identifiers for immune sequencing clone quantification. A single record per CDR3 protein comes from TCRdb applying MiXCR to the PCR reads. The sample shows tens of thousands of distinct CDR3 sequences, 15% to 20% of them seen only once. Sequenced input: naive CD8+ T cells from blood, with Jurkat cell RNA spiked in. Subset: FACS-sorted CD8+CD4-CCR7+CD45RA+ naive T cells. These receptor sequences come from a human donor in good health. Some libraries in this study had Jurkat cell RNA spiked in.

This clonotype showed up many times. The rearrangement joins TRBV11-2 to TRBJ2-3, with 13 bases fitting TRBD2. Germline CDR1 and CDR2: SGHAT and FQNNGV. The CDR3 covers 18 residues. V was pared by 3 bases and J by 4 bases, with 10 bases of the junction left unmatched. CDR3: CASSLEFGLAGVADTQYF. In nucleotides, the CDR3 is TGTGCCAGCAGCTTGGAATTCGGACTAGCGGGAGTGGCAGATACGCAGTATTTT.

This clonotype was found many times. The rearrangement joins TRBV13 to TRBJ1-3; a possible D gene is TRBD1 (5 bases). Trimming took 5 bases from V and 0 from J, leaving 11 bases between them. Per germline, CDR1 PRHDT and CDR2 FYEKMQ (reference sequence). The CDR3 loop spans 15 amino acids. CDR3 in amino acids: CASSNTRGSGNTIYF. CDR3 coding DNA: TGTGCCAGCAGCAACACGAGGGGCTCTGGAAACACCATATATTTT.

At least ten counts were recorded for this clonotype. The genes are TRBV6-2 or TRBV6-3 and TRBJ2-1; D uncertain. Germline V gene data show CDR1 as MNHEY and CDR2 as SVGEGT. The CDR3 runs 14 residues. V lost 0 bases and J lost 8, with 11 bases in between. CDR3 amino acids: CASSYSLDGYEQFF. The CDR3 DNA sequence: TGTGCCAGCAGTTACTCGCTTGACGGTTATGAGCAGTTCTTC.

Turning to this clonotype: A much larger clone lies one base from this, so it may be a read error. The rearrangement uses TRBV2 and TRBJ1-5, with D unclear. The CDR3 runs 14 residues. Germline lookup yields CDR1 SNHLY and CDR2 FYNNEI. The CDR3 nucleotides read TGTGTCAGCAGTAGAACGCTTAGCAATCAGCCCCAGCATTTT. Translated: CVSSRTLSNQPQHF.

This clonotype has ten or more counts. The V and J genes are TRBV4-3 and TRBJ2-2; TRBD1 agrees at 7 bases. Germline assignment: CDR1 LGHNA and CDR2 YSLEER. V lost 0 bases to trimming and J lost 6 bases; unmatched junction nucleotides: 7. The CDR3 is made up of 16 amino acids. The CDR3 region is CASSQDPGGPAGELFF. DNA for the CDR3: TGCGCCAGCAGCCAAGATCCAGGGGGTCCCGCCGGGGAGCTGTTTTTT.

Many counts were recorded for this clonotype. The chain employs TRBV28 and TRBJ2-3; TRBD2 aligns across 11 bases. Looked up from germline, CDR1 is MDHEN and CDR2 is SYDVKM. After removal of 8 bases from V and 2 bases from J, the junction contained 3 bases not matched to a gene. The CDR3 runs to 14 residues. DNA of the CDR3: TGTGCCAGCCAGACTAGCGGGAACACAGATACGCAGTATTTT. Its translation: CASQTSGNTDTQYF. Supplemented by reference TRBV28 and TRBJ2-3, the full variable domain reads DVKVTQSSRYLVKRTGEKVFLECVQDMDHENMFWYRQDPGLGLRLIYFSYDVKMKEKGDIPEGYSVSREKKERFSLILESASTNQTSMYLCASQTSGNTDTQYFGPGTRLTVL.

The chain uses TRBV6-6 and TRBJ2-1; the D is unclear. With 4 bases removed from V and 4 bases from J, the gap between germline ends came to 11 bases. This CDR3 has 14 residues. From germline, CDR1 is MNHNY and CDR2 SVGAGI (reference sequence). CDR3 nucleotide sequence: TGTGCCAGCAGTTCCTCACCGGTATACAATGAGCAGTTCTTC. This sequence encodes CASSSSPVYNEQFF.

This clonotype was recorded many times. The chain uses TRBV6-5 and TRBJ2-7; no clear D gene. The CDR3 is 13 residues long. Germline CDR1 MNHEY, CDR2 SVGAGI. Trimming cost V 0 bases and J 5 bases, with 8 bases left between them. CDR3 nucleotides: TGTGCCAGCAGTTACTCGGTTTCGAACGAGCAGTACTTC. Residues: CASSYSVSNEQYF.

The V call is TRBV4-1, the J call TRBJ2-7; the match to TRBD2 covers 8 bases. The CDR3 runs 15 residues. After removal of 2 bases from V and 2 bases from J, the junction contained 5 bases not matched to a gene. Germline CDR1 MGHRA, CDR2 YSYEKL. The CDR3 nucleotides are TGCGCCAGCAGCCAATCACCAGCGGGGGCCTACGAGCAGTACTTC. This sequence encodes CASSQSPAGAYEQYF.

For this clonotype: A much larger clone differs by one base, so this may be a read error. The CDR3 region has the DNA TGTGCCAGCAGTCCAGGGTACTCCTACAATGAGCAGTTCTTC. Its protein product is CASSPGYSYNEQFF. The chain joins TRBV3-1 to TRBJ2-1; a weak D match, TRBD1 (5 bases). V lost 6 bases to trimming and J lost 0 bases, with 9 bases between them. This CDR3 region has 14 residues. From germline, CDR1 is LGHDT and CDR2 YNNKEL (reference sequence).

Many counts were recorded for this clonotype. The genes are TRBV5-5 and TRBJ2-2, with D possibly TRBD2 on 6 matching bases. The CDR3 consists of 15 residues. Trimming took off 3 bases at V and 3 bases at J, with 12 bases between the two ends. Germline-derived CDR1 and CDR2 are SGHKS and YYEKEE (reference sequence). The CDR3 DNA reads TGTGCCAGCAGCTCGGGAGACCCGTACACCGGGGAGCTGTTTTTT. The encoded protein is CASSSGDPYTGELFF.

This clonotype was seen repeatedly, ten times or more. The chain recombines TRBV28 with TRBJ2-3; D gene uncertain. This CDR3 spans 14 amino acids. Per the germline V gene, CDR1 is MDHEN and CDR2 is SYDVKM. Trimming cost V 6 bases and J 1 base, with 11 bases left between them. CDR3 region: CASSLDKGTDTQYF. The CDR3 DNA reads as TGTGCCAGCAGCCTCGACAAGGGCACAGATACGCAGTATTTT.

This clonotype was recorded a few times. The chain employs TRBV5-1 and TRBJ2-7; 8 nucleotides match TRBD1. The CDR3 contains 17 residues. Germline V gene data show CDR1 as SGHRS and CDR2 as YFSETQ. V gave up 4 bases and J gave up 5 bases; unmatched junction bases: 17. CDR3 residues: CASSPTYLRTGRDEQYF. CDR3 nucleotide sequence: TGCGCCAGCAGCCCAACCTATCTGCGGACAGGGAGAGACGAGCAGTACTTC.

This clonotype was seen at least ten times. This chain links TRBV7-9 with TRBJ2-2; 16 nucleotides agree with TRBD2. This CDR3 spans 19 amino acids. V dropped 6 bases and J dropped 4; count of bases not matched to a gene: 11. Germline V gene lookup returns CDR1 SEHNR and CDR2 FQNEAQ (reference sequence). CDR3 amino acids: CASSSTGLAGGPITGELFF. The CDR3 region has the DNA TGTGCCAGCAGTTCAACGGGACTAGCGGGAGGGCCCATCACCGGGGAGCTGTTTTTT.

This clonotype was observed many times. This chain uses TRBV4-1 with TRBJ2-1; D remains unclear. The CDR3 loop spans 13 amino acids. Germline loops: CDR1 MGHRA, CDR2 YSYEKL. V dropped 0 bases and J dropped 13 bases, with 13 bases sitting between them. The chain's CDR3 is CASSQEGSQFQFF. In nucleotides, the CDR3 is TGCGCCAGCAGCCAAGAAGGAAGTCAGTTTCAGTTCTTC.

This clonotype was picked up many times. V usage is TRBV5-1 and J usage is TRBJ2-3; 7 positions match TRBD2. Germline trimming cut 0 bases from V and 5 bases from J; bases unmatched to any gene: 15. Looked up from germline, CDR1 is SGHRS and CDR2 is YFSETQ. The CDR3 has 18 amino acids. Written as DNA, the CDR3 is TGCGCCAGCAGCTTGGCGCGGGTTGCGGGAGTTGTCAGAGATACGCAGTATTTT. Translating it yields CASSLARVAGVVRDTQYF.

This clonotype was detected many times. The V gene is TRBV27, the J gene TRBJ2-7; 7 nucleotides agree with TRBD2. The CDR3 contains 11 residues. In germline, CDR1 is MNHEY, CDR2 SMNVEV (reference sequence). V lost 8 bases, J lost 4 bases, and 2 bases stayed unmatched. The CDR3 sequence is CASGGGYEQYF. The CDR3 DNA reads TGTGCCAGCGGGGGAGGGTACGAGCAGTACTTC.

With regard to this clonotype: This clone may be a read error of a much larger clone one base away. The rearrangement uses TRBV2 and TRBJ2-7; 8 bases map to TRBD2. Germline V gene sequence: CDR1 SNHLY, CDR2 FYNNEI. The CDR3 sequence is 17 residues long. Losses at the gene ends were 6 bases for V and 0 bases for J; bases not matched to a gene: 13. CDR3 sequence (DNA): TGTGCCAGCAGCGTGGACCTAGCGGGTTCCAGCTCCTACGAGCAGTACTTC. Protein sequence: CASSVDLAGSSSYEQYF.

The table lists this clonotype with many counts. The J gene is TRBJ1-1, the V gene TRBV7-9; perhaps TRBD1 as D (5 bases). The length of the CDR3 is 16 residues. Trimming took 1 base from V and 4 from J, leaving 16 bases between them. Looked up from germline, CDR1 is SEHNR and CDR2 is FQNEAQ (reference sequence). The CDR3 protein is CASSLEGVGVGTEAFF. CDR3 DNA: TGTGCCAGCAGCTTAGAAGGGGTCGGGGTTGGCACTGAAGCTTTCTTT.

Remarks on this clonotype: A much larger clone is a single base away; this may be a read error. The chain joins TRBV12-3 or TRBV12-4 to TRBJ2-5, with D possibly being TRBD1 or TRBD2 (5 bases each). The CDR3 sequence is 17 residues long. The DNA for the CDR3 is TGTGCCAGCAGCCCCCGGGACGGGGAGAAGTACCAAGAGACCCGGTACTTC. This sequence encodes CASSPRDGEKYQETRYF.

This clonotype was seen at least ten times. The chain employs TRBV30 and TRBJ2-7; 9 nucleotides agree with TRBD1. Germline lookup yields CDR1 GTSNPN and CDR2 SVGIG (reference sequence). The CDR3 covers 14 residues. Trimming at V came to 1 base and at J to 3 bases, leaving 4 bases not matched to a gene. The CDR3 DNA follows: TGTGCCTGGAGTGCCGGGACAGGGATCTACGAGCAGTACTTC. Translation gives CAWSAGTGIYEQYF.

This clonotype has only a few counts. Possible read error: a much larger clone is one base away. The chain recombines TRBV7-2 with TRBJ2-7, with D possibly called TRBD1 or TRBD2 (5 bases each). CDR1 SGHTA and CDR2 FQGNSA come from the germline V gene. The CDR3 loop spans 14 amino acids. CDR3: CASSLGPFSYEQHF. The DNA of the CDR3 is TGTGCCAGCAGCTTGGGACCCTTCTCCTACGAGCAGCACTTC.